This T cell receptor beta chain was captured in a study of neoadjuvant anti-PD-1 for oral cavity cancer. Time point meaning: after neoadjuvant nivolumab, at surgical resection. CDR1 MDHEN and CDR2 SYDVKM come from the germline V gene. The CDR3 contains 15 residues. Losses at the gene ends were 4 bases for V and 1 base for J; bases not matched to a gene: 5. Assay: immunoSEQ multiplex PCR; the TCRdb copy retains only in-frame clones and omits some. The repertoire holds roughly 14,000 clones, with about 76% as singletons. The chain is built from TRBV28 and TRBJ2-7, with 9 bases identical to TRBD1. The source is a person aged 35-79 years with oral cavity squamous cell carcinoma. The sample consisted of PBMCs, taken after nivolumab (anti-PD-1) treatment. DNA for the CDR3: TGTGCCAGCAGTTCGTGGACAGGGGATTCCTACGAGCAGTACTTC. As protein: CASSSWTGDSYEQYF.